This is a list of T cell receptor beta chains from one sample in a study of glioma-infiltrating T cells. TCRdb analysed the multiplex PCR reads with MiXCR anew, one entry per CDR3 protein. Altogether fewer than 200,000 distinct CDR3 sequences are present, more than 25% being singletons, with the ten largest covering roughly 21%. Specimen: glioma tissue, nonneoplastic brain tissue, or PBMCs (not recorded which). Source of these receptors: a human donor with low-grade glioma or glioblastoma, undergoing nonglioma brain surgery, or in good health (not recorded which). CDR3s include the opening cysteine and the closing phenylalanine or tryptophan. A D gene is named only where the DNA matches it firmly. The size entry is marked missing in some rows and otherwise reads once, few, many or a size class.

clone size: NA; D gene: TRBD1; V gene: TRBV12-3/TRBV12-4; J gene: TRBJ1-1; CDR3 protein: CASSDRGQGNTEAFF; CDR3 DNA: TGTGCCAGCAGTGACCGGGGACAGGGGAACACTGAAGCTTTCTTT
clone size: NA; D gene: TRBD2; V gene: TRBV14; J gene: TRBJ2-5; CDR3 protein: CASSRDIRLAGRETQYF; CDR3 DNA: TGTGCCAGCAGCCGAGACATTCGGCTAGCGGGACGAGAGACCCAGTACTTC
clone size: many; D gene: TRBD2; V gene: TRBV5-1; J gene: TRBJ2-5; CDR3 protein: CASSWGLAEETQYF; CDR3 DNA: TGCGCCAGCAGCTGGGGACTAGCGGAAGAGACCCAGTACTTC
clone size: many; D gene: NA; V gene: TRBV11-2; J gene: TRBJ2-3; CDR3 protein: CASSVGPQVINTQYF; CDR3 DNA: TGTGCCAGCAGCGTGGGGCCACAGGTCATTAATACGCAGTATTTT
clone size: many; D gene: TRBD1; V gene: TRBV7-2; J gene: TRBJ1-5; CDR3 protein: CASSLTGMSNQPQHF; CDR3 DNA: TGTGCCAGCAGCTTGACAGGGATGAGCAATCAGCCCCAGCATTTT
clone size: NA; D gene: NA; V gene: TRBV19; J gene: TRBJ2-5; CDR3 protein: CASSIDPIVRRGEETQYF; CDR3 DNA: TGTGCCAGTAGTATAGATCCTATAGTGAGGAGAGGAGAAGAGACCCAGTACTTC
clone size: many; D gene: NA; V gene: TRBV5-1; J gene: TRBJ2-7; CDR3 protein: CASSLGTAHTYEQYF; CDR3 DNA: TGCGCCAGCAGCTTGGGGACTGCCCACACCTACGAGCAGTACTTC
clone size: many; D gene: TRBD2; V gene: TRBV20-1; J gene: TRBJ2-1; CDR3 protein: CSARGGLAGGPGNEQFF; CDR3 DNA: TGCAGTGCTAGAGGAGGACTAGCGGGAGGGCCGGGCAATGAGCAGTTCTTC
clone size: many; D gene: TRBD1; V gene: TRBV28; J gene: TRBJ1-3; CDR3 protein: CASSWDRVRTGNTIYF; CDR3 DNA: TGTGCCAGCAGTTGGGACAGGGTCCGCACTGGAAACACCATATATTTT
clone size: many; D gene: TRBD1; V gene: TRBV27; J gene: TRBJ2-2; CDR3 protein: CASSLTGVGELFF; CDR3 DNA: TGTGCCAGCAGTCTAACAGGGGTCGGGGAGCTGTTTTTT
clone size: many; D gene: NA; V gene: TRBV24-1; J gene: TRBJ2-3; CDR3 protein: CATSDSSGYEDTQYF; CDR3 DNA: TGTGCCACCAGTGATTCATCCGGGTATGAAGATACGCAGTATTTT
clone size: NA; D gene: NA; V gene: TRBV4-3; J gene: TRBJ2-3; CDR3 protein: CASSQSFRASGGTDTQYF; CDR3 DNA: TGCGCCAGCAGCCAATCTTTCCGGGCCTCGGGTGGCACAGATACGCAGTATTTT
clone size: many; D gene: NA; V gene: TRBV6-1; J gene: TRBJ1-2; CDR3 protein: CASSLSRGSGYTF; CDR3 DNA: TGTGCCAGCAGTCTTAGCAGGGGAAGCGGCTACACCTTC
clone size: NA; D gene: TRBD1; V gene: TRBV27; J gene: TRBJ2-5; CDR3 protein: CASRPGQGQETQYF; CDR3 DNA: TGTGCCAGCAGACCGGGACAGGGCCAAGAGACCCAGTACTTC
clone size: many; D gene: NA; V gene: TRBV24-1; J gene: TRBJ1-2; CDR3 protein: CATQQQGRDGYTF; CDR3 DNA: TGTGCCACTCAGCAGCAGGGGCGGGATGGCTACACCTTC
clone size: many; D gene: TRBD1; V gene: TRBV25-1; J gene: TRBJ2-2; CDR3 protein: CASSDNPTGWVTGELFF; CDR3 DNA: TGTGCCAGCAGTGATAATCCGACAGGGTGGGTCACCGGGGAGCTGTTTTTT
clone size: many; D gene: NA; V gene: TRBV4-2; J gene: TRBJ2-5; CDR3 protein: CASSQATSQETQYF; CDR3 DNA: TGTGCCAGCAGCCAAGCGACTAGCCAAGAGACCCAGTACTTC
clone size: NA; D gene: TRBD1; V gene: TRBV10-3; J gene: TRBJ2-3; CDR3 protein: CAISEEGAADTKYF; CDR3 DNA: TGTGCCATCAGTGAGGAGGGGGCCGCAGATACGAAGTATTTT
clone size: NA; D gene: TRBD2; V gene: TRBV6-5; J gene: TRBJ2-2; CDR3 protein: CASSRLAGTGELFF; CDR3 DNA: TGTGCCAGCAGCCGACTAGCGGGAACCGGGGAGCTGTTTTTT
clone size: many; D gene: NA; V gene: TRBV20-1; J gene: TRBJ2-1; CDR3 protein: CSAMDFLGEQFF; CDR3 DNA: TGCAGTGCTATGGACTTTCTGGGTGAGCAGTTCTTC